The rows below give T cell receptor beta chains drawn from one sample of a study of cytomegalovirus exposure and HLA in healthy donors. Data came from immunoSEQ multiplex PCR; TCRdb stores just in-frame clones and leaves some out. The table shows roughly 110,000 clones, with roughly 75% occurring only once. The specimen sequenced was PBMCs. The receptors stem from a man in his forties in good health and CMV-seronegative. CDR3s include the opening cysteine and the closing phenylalanine or tryptophan. Each record gives: V gene, J gene, CDR3 protein.

V: TRBV4-1
J: TRBJ2-5
CDR3: CASSQDLGRGGLRETQYF

V: TRBV14
J: TRBJ2-1
CDR3: CASSPLSGGLNEQFF

V: TRBV5-1
J: TRBJ1-6
CDR3: CATGRNYNSPLHF

V: TRBV27
J: TRBJ1-2
CDR3: CASSSGQGARSYGYTF

V: TRBV4-1
J: TRBJ2-7
CDR3: CASSQDPTVQVQYF

V: TRBV2
J: TRBJ1-2
CDR3: CASSESEGGYGYTF

V: TRBV9
J: TRBJ2-5
CDR3: CASTVGGGLETQYF

V: TRBV7-3
J: TRBJ2-1
CDR3: CASSLRPPGGGLQNNEQFF

V: TRBV2
J: TRBJ2-6
CDR3: CASRSGGVGGANVLTF

V: TRBV7-2
J: TRBJ2-7
CDR3: CASSNRDSRYF

V: TRBV7-2
J: TRBJ2-5
CDR3: CASSPPGQVETQYF

V: TRBV29-1
J: TRBJ1-6
CDR3: CSARTAYNSPLHF

V: TRBV6-4
J: TRBJ2-6
CDR3: CASSQQGTGANVLTF

V: TRBV20-1
J: TRBJ1-2
CDR3: CRAGEGNGYTF

V: TRBV10-3
J: TRBJ2-3
CDR3: CAISLSSGGATDTQYF

V: TRBV5-1
J: TRBJ2-7
CDR3: CASSGPGTGVGIYEQYF

V: TRBV6-1
J: TRBJ1-2
CDR3: CASYGEQGAFYGYTF

V: TRBV5-1
J: TRBJ1-6
CDR3: CALPGTVNSPLHF

V: TRBV7-9
J: TRBJ2-3
CDR3: CASSFGLAGGGVDTQYF

V: TRBV5-4
J: TRBJ2-1
CDR3: CASSWGVAGSGEQFF

V: TRBV7-2
J: TRBJ2-5
CDR3: CASSPPLAGSGETQYF

V: TRBV7-2
J: TRBJ1-1
CDR3: CARNSPNTEAFF

V: TRBV2
J: TRBJ1-5
CDR3: CASSSYGTANQPQHF